The count of the clone carrying this T cell receptor (beta chain) is one. Its antigen is not identified. Combining a sample-barcoded 5' primer with a J-beta primer mix, a second PCR ran for 7 to 11 cycles. Each cDNA molecule was tagged by a template-switch adaptor that had 12 random nucleotides. TCRdb ran MiXCR on the 5' RACE reads and lists one entry per CDR3 protein. The sample lists 450,000 to 600,000 distinct CDR3 sequences; roughly a quarter were seen once. The source of the sample is a study of blood T cells in healthy people across ages. Study background: Through template switching, about one barcoded beta molecule was captured per two T cells, as measured in model experiments.

This CDR3 region has 17 residues. Germline trimming cut 3 bases from V and 2 bases from J; bases unmatched to any gene: 9. Germline values: CDR1 SGHNT, CDR2 YYREEE (reference sequence). Study-wide results and limits: Expanded clonotype shifts may have been confounded, as the donors had an unknown CMV status.

This sample also belongs to another study, concerning T cells of mothers and their children. From that second work: Second-PCR amplification with M1S added sample barcodes and 2-4 random nucleotides.

The chain couples TRBV5-4 to TRBJ2-3; TRBD2 agrees at 10 bases. This clonotype was sampled from a boy aged 2 to 10 in good health. The specimen was blood. CDR3 in amino acids: CASSSALLAGTTDTQYF. As DNA, the CDR3 is TGTGCCAGCAGCTCTGCGTTACTAGCGGGAACCACAGATACGCAGTATTTT.